The sequence of this TCR beta chain was determined in a study of OX40 agonist ivuxolimab in advanced cancers. Across the whole study: The dose-escalation cohort was about 80% male, with a mean age of 60 years, ranging roughly 20 to 80. Approximately 41% of patients had received prior checkpoint inhibitor therapy.

Clones were sequenced by immunoSEQ multiplex PCR, and TCRdb holds only the in-frame ones, with some missing. The sample has approximately 78,000 clones, roughly 83% seen once. Study findings and constraints: Some nonresponders likewise displayed low normalized T-cell clonal expansion.

Details on this clone: Antigen unknown.

The length of the CDR3 is 14 residues. Trimming shortened V by 1 base and J by 10 bases, and 12 bases separated the two germline ends. Germline V gene sequence: CDR1 SGDLS, CDR2 YYNGEE. V gene TRBV9 combines with J gene TRBJ1-6; D may be TRBD1 (5 bases). This receptor was identified in an adult with an advanced solid tumor such as melanoma, head and neck, liver or kidney cancer. Specimen: CD4+ or CD8+ T cells sorted from blood, collected in a trial of the OX40 agonist ivuxolimab. CDR3 nucleotide sequence: TGTGCCAGCAGCGTATCGGGGGTAGGGTCACCCCTCCACTTT. Protein: CASSVSGVGSPLHF.